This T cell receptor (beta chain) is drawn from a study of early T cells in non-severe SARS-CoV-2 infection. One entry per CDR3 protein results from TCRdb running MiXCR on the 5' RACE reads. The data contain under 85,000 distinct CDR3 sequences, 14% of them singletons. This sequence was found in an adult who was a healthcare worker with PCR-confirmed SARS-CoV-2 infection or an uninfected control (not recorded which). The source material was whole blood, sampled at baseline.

The DNA of the CDR3 is TGCAGCGCATCCTTAGGAGGTCCCGACGGGCCCCTCCACTTT. It encodes CSASLGGPDGPLHF. The chain employs TRBV29-1 and TRBJ1-6; D is unresolved. In germline, CDR1 is SQVTM, CDR2 ANQGSEA. With 7 bases removed from V and 13 bases from J, the gap between germline ends came to 23 bases. The CDR3 has 14 residues.